This T cell receptor (beta chain) appears in the sequencing data of a study of T cell repertoires in cytomegalovirus infection (dated by TCRdb to about 2019). The study in broad terms: Recently identified HLA-C-restricted CMV epitopes, whose presentation resists viral immunomodulation, were targeted by peptide stimulations together with well-studied HLA-B-restricted epitopes. Donor HLA type was relevant to the analysis, because carriage of CMV infection together with the matching HLA type was indicated by public TCR beta signatures.

Comments on this clonotype: Its antigen is still unknown. One end of the junction is discordant with germline, which a read error may explain.

Sequencing used an Illumina HiSeq 1500. TCRdb trimmed public reads at Q25 via fastp, called clones via MiXCR and kept in-frame beta chains. Records with the same CDR3 protein are collapsed into one entry carrying the most frequent genes and DNA. The sample table contains some 130,000 distinct CDR3 sequences; only one count was recorded for 30% to 40% of them. Roughly half of the sample rests with the top ten. Overall results and qualifications from the work: In the ex vivo response, HLA-C-restricted CMV-specific TCR beta clonotypes were dominant, and in two of eight donors the single most frequent clonotype came from this HLA-C-restricted group. Carriers of CMV infection plus the relevant HLA type were discriminated by the cumulative frequency of public TCR beta family members in the study cohort and in an independent 352-donor cohort.

The label giving this sample's treatment or condition can be read as: in vitro stimulation with specific CMV peptide epitopes to enrich CMV-specific T cells. In the germline V gene (reference sequence), CDR1 corresponds to SGHNT and CDR2 to YYREEE. The CDR3, cysteine through phenylalanine, is 11 amino acids long. Of the read, only the CDR3 DNA is kept; its 33 bases are in frame from base 1. This sequence was found in a human donor in good health (CMV status not recorded). Some clones in this sample may be carry-over from other donors' samples. The material sequenced was CD8+ T cells from cultured PBMCs, taken from culture after CMV antigen stimulation. This sequence uses TRBV5-4 and TRBJ2-1; TRBD1 lines up with 8 middle nucleotides. In nucleotides, the sequence is TGTGCCAGCAGCTCCATGGACAGGGAAAACTTC. Translated, this is CASSSMDRENF.